This passage covers 31 T cell receptor beta chains from one sample sequenced in a study of blood T cell repertoires in COVID-19. This table comes from immunoSEQ multiplex PCR, and its TCRdb copy is limited to in-frame clones, with some not included. The data contain 110,000 to 150,000 clones, roughly 77% of them singletons. Input material: peripheral blood. The receptors shown here come from a woman aged 70 to 79 with COVID-19, enrolled during active disease.

The V gene is TRBV4-2, the J gene TRBJ2-2; 10 bases fit TRBD2. Germline values: CDR1 LGHNA, CDR2 YNFKEQ. Trimming cost V 4 bases and J 6 bases; bases outside gene matches: 11. The CDR3 runs 17 residues. The CDR3 nucleotides are TGTGCCAGCAGCCGCTTCACTAGCGGGGACCTTCCCGGGGAGCTGTTTTTT. Translation gives CASSRFTSGDLPGELFF.

There are many counts of this clone. This chain links TRBV11-2 with TRBJ2-7; 9 positions match TRBD1. After removal of 4 bases from V and 2 bases from J, the junction contained 6 bases not matched to a gene. CDR1 SGHAT and CDR2 FQNNGV come from the germline V gene. CDR3 size: 15 residues. As DNA, the CDR3 is TGTGCCAGCAGCTCATACAGGGGGCTTGCCTACGAGCAGTACTTC. The encoded protein is CASSSYRGLAYEQYF.

The gene calls are TRBV6-5 and TRBJ1-1, with a tentative D call TRBD1 (5 bases). V was pared by 6 bases and J by 6 bases, with 14 bases between. The CDR3 is 13 residues long. The germline V gene has CDR1 MNHEY and CDR2 SVGAGI. The CDR3 nucleotides are TGTGCCAGCAGGCTATCGGACAAGTCTGAAGCTTTCTTT. It encodes CASRLSDKSEAFF.

V is TRBV2 and J is TRBJ2-7, with D tentatively TRBD2 (5 bases). Per germline, CDR1 SNHLY and CDR2 FYNNEI. The ends were cut back, 7 bases at V and 5 bases at J, with 12 bases in the middle. The CDR3 extends over 12 amino acids. DNA of the CDR3: TGTGCCAGCACCCCGGACTCTCACGAGCAGTACTTC. It codes for CASTPDSHEQYF.

V usage is TRBV2 and J usage is TRBJ1-5; D not certain. The CDR3 loop spans 14 amino acids. Looked up from germline, CDR1 is SNHLY and CDR2 is FYNNEI. With 4 bases removed from V and 0 bases from J, the gap between germline ends came to 7 bases. The CDR3 spells CASSALYSNQPQHF. DNA of the CDR3: TGTGCCAGCAGTGCTCTCTATAGCAATCAGCCCCAGCATTTT.

The genes are TRBV3-1 (or the pseudogene TRBV3-2) and TRBJ2-1; perhaps TRBD2 as D (6 bases). CDR1 and CDR2 (germline): LGHDT, YNNKEL (reference sequence). V was trimmed by 1 base and J by 3 bases, leaving 13 bases between them. The CDR3 extends over 16 amino acids. CDR3 in amino acids: CASSQARQGGYNEQFF. CDR3 nucleotides: TGTGCCAGCAGCCAAGCTAGGCAGGGAGGCTACAATGAGCAGTTCTTC.

The chain joins TRBV6-4 to TRBJ2-1, with D possibly being TRBD1 (6 bases). This CDR3 has 15 amino acids. The V gene lost 6 bases and the J gene lost 1 base, with 13 bases spanning the gap. Germline V gene lookup returns CDR1 MRHNA and CDR2 SNTAGT. In DNA, the CDR3 is TGTGCCAGCAGCGTCGAAGGGACATCCTACAATGAGCAGTTCTTC. It specifies CASSVEGTSYNEQFF.

This clone appeared once. The J gene is TRBJ1-1, the V gene TRBV5-4; perhaps TRBD1 as D (6 bases). The length of the CDR3 is 18 residues. Germline V lookup: CDR1 SGHNT, CDR2 YYREEE (reference sequence). Trimming shortened V by 2 bases and J by 4 bases, and 24 bases separated the two germline ends. Written as DNA, the CDR3 is TGTGCCAGCAGCTTCAGAACCGGGACACTGGGAAGGAGCACTGAAGCTTTCTTT. Translated: CASSFRTGTLGRSTEAFF.

The chain links TRBV5-1 to TRBJ2-3; D may be TRBD1 (5 bases). Trimming took 0 bases from V and 0 from J, leaving 8 bases between them. Germline V gene lookup returns CDR1 SGHRS and CDR2 YFSETQ. This CDR3 is built from 15 residues. The CDR3 nucleotides read TGCGCCAGCAGCTTGGGACAGTCTAGCACAGATACGCAGTATTTT. Protein product: CASSLGQSSTDTQYF. The whole variable domain, remainder taken from reference TRBV5-1 and TRBJ2-3, is KAGVTQTPRYLIKTRGQQVTLSCSPISGHRSVSWYQQTPGQGLQFLFEYFSETQRNKGNFPGRFSGRQFSNSRSEMNVSTLELGDSALYLCASSLGQSSTDTQYFGPGTRLTVL.

J is TRBJ2-2 and V is TRBV12-3 or TRBV12-4; tentatively, D is TRBD2 (5 bases). The CDR3 is 12 amino acids. V lost 7 bases and J 7 bases, leaving 10 bases between the germline ends. In nucleotides, the CDR3 is TGTGCCAGCAACTGGCGGGTCGGGGAGCTGTTTTTT. This translates into CASNWRVGELFF.

The chain links TRBV5-8 to TRBJ2-5; TRBD2 matches at 10 bases. In germline, CDR1 is SGHTS, CDR2 YDEGEE. With V trimmed by 3 bases and J by 5 bases, 7 bases remained unmatched. CDR3 length: 15 amino acids. The CDR3 nucleotides read TGTGCCAGCAGCTCCCAGCGGGGGGGCGGTGAGACCCAGTACTTC. This codes for CASSSQRGGGETQYF.

The J gene is TRBJ1-6, the V gene TRBV28; D unclear. The germline V and J ends were trimmed by 11 bases and 1 base, with 9 bases remaining between them. CDR3 size: 13 residues. Looked up from germline, CDR1 is MDHEN and CDR2 is SYDVKM. CDR3: CAVGVSYNSPLHF. The CDR3 DNA is TGTGCCGTCGGGGTTTCCTATAATTCACCCCTCCACTTT.

The table lists this clone with a count of one. The genes are TRBV3-1 (or the pseudogene TRBV3-2) and TRBJ2-5; D possibly corresponds to TRBD1 (5 bases). Germline V CDR1 and CDR2: LGHDT, YNNKEL (reference sequence). The CDR3 consists of 15 residues. Between the trimmed V and J ends, which lost 1 base and 5 bases, there was a span of 14 bases. The CDR3 nucleotides read TGTGCCAGCAGCCAAGCAACAGGTTATGCGGAGACCCAGTACTTC. The encoded protein is CASSQATGYAETQYF.

Only a few counts were recorded for this clone. This chain uses TRBV11-2 with TRBJ1-2; unclear D gene. V lost 2 bases and J lost 8, with 12 bases in between. Germline CDR1 and CDR2: SGHAT and FQNNGV. There are 13 residues in the CDR3. CDR3 loop: CASSLTGPGGYTF. DNA of the CDR3: TGTGCCAGCAGCTTAACCGGACCGGGAGGCTACACCTTC.

The chain joins TRBV18 to TRBJ1-6; D unclear. Germline CDR1 reads KGHSH; CDR2 reads LQKENI. The V end was cut by 3 bases, the J end by 10 bases, with 19 bases between. The CDR3 loop spans 16 amino acids. The CDR3 DNA follows: TGTGCCAGCTCACCGTCTTCAGTTACAGTACAATCACCCCTCCACTTT. It codes for CASSPSSVTVQSPLHF.

J is TRBJ1-5 and V is TRBV5-1; D is perhaps TRBD1 (6 bases). This CDR3 is built from 15 residues. V was clipped by 0 bases and J by 2 bases, with 9 bases between them. Germline CDR1 SGHRS, CDR2 YFSETQ. CDR3 region: CASSLEPGGNQPQHF. Written as DNA, the CDR3 is TGCGCCAGCAGCTTGGAGCCAGGGGGCAATCAGCCCCAGCATTTT.

The sample holds a few counts of this clone. In DNA, the CDR3 is TGCGCCAGCAGTGAAAGACAGGGGGCAGCCCAGCATTTT. This encodes CASSERQGAAQHF. This chain connects TRBV10-1 to TRBJ1-5, with 10 bases matching TRBD1. The length of the CDR3 is 13 residues. The ends lost 3 bases at V and 11 bases at J; junction bases unmatched: 4. Germline-derived CDR1 and CDR2 are WNHNN and SYGVQD (reference sequence).

The chain recombines TRBV27 with TRBJ1-2; the D gene is possibly TRBD1 (6 bases). The CDR3 is 15 amino acids. Trimming removed 6 bases at V and 8 bases at J, with 22 bases between. CDR1 MNHEY and CDR2 SMNVEV come from the germline V gene (reference sequence). The CDR3 spells CASSFRSQGVGGYTF. The CDR3 DNA sequence: TGTGCCAGCAGCTTCAGATCACAGGGTGTAGGAGGCTACACCTTC.

The chain employs TRBV19 and TRBJ1-3; possibly TRBD1 for D (6 bases). The CDR3 loop spans 17 amino acids. The V gene's germline CDR1 is LNHDA and CDR2 SQIVND (reference sequence). Trimming stripped 9 bases from V and 0 bases from J, with 21 bases between. CDR3 sequence (DNA): TGTGCCAGGAGGTTTGGGGGGGGCTACGACTCTGGAAACACCATATATTTT. It codes for CARRFGGGYDSGNTIYF.

This clone was detected only a few times. V usage is TRBV18 and J usage is TRBJ1-1; no definite D call. This CDR3 spans 13 amino acids. Germline-derived CDR1 and CDR2 are KGHSH and LQKENI. V lost 5 bases to trimming and J lost 0 bases, with 7 bases between them. CDR3 nucleotide sequence: TGTGCCAGCTCAAGCCAGGTGAACACTGAAGCTTTCTTT. It translates to CASSSQVNTEAFF.

The chain is built from TRBV30 and TRBJ1-2; D is perhaps TRBD1 (5 bases). CDR1 and CDR2 from the germline V gene are GTSNPN and SVGIG (reference sequence). The CDR3 consists of 14 residues. V was pared by 1 base and J by 4 bases, with 13 bases between. CDR3 in DNA: TGTGCCTGGAGTGGGGGCCCGTCTGGCTATGGCTACACCTTC. It encodes CAWSGGPSGYGYTF.

V gene TRBV6-5 combines with J gene TRBJ2-2, with 9 bases fitting TRBD1. The CDR3 runs to 15 residues. The V gene end was trimmed by 7 bases and the J gene end by 4 bases; junction bases not matched to a gene: 7. Germline V gives CDR1 MNHEY, CDR2 SVGAGI. CDR3 in amino acids: CASTEQGAVTGELFF. CDR3 in DNA: TGTGCCAGCACCGAACAGGGGGCGGTCACCGGGGAGCTGTTTTTT.

This clone was counted a few times. The chain couples TRBV4-2 to TRBJ1-4; D is unresolved. V lost 4 bases, J lost 0 bases, and 9 bases lay in between. Germline values: CDR1 LGHNA, CDR2 YNFKEQ. The CDR3 sequence is 15 residues long. The CDR3 DNA reads as TGTGCCAGCAGCCCCCCCGGGTCAACTAATGAAAAACTGTTTTTT. Protein product: CASSPPGSTNEKLFF.

The rearrangement links TRBV7-2 to TRBJ2-3; 7 bases are a match to TRBD2. CDR1 is SGHTA and CDR2 is FQGNSA in the germline V gene. With V trimmed by 3 bases and J by 9 bases, 6 bases remained unmatched. The CDR3 is made up of 13 amino acids. In nucleotides, the CDR3 is TGTGCCAGCAGCTTGGGGGACTATTCGACGCAGTATTTT. This sequence encodes CASSLGDYSTQYF.

The J gene is TRBJ2-7, the V gene TRBV28, with 12 bases lining up with TRBD1. This CDR3 contains 15 residues. Germline CDR1 is MDHEN and CDR2 is SYDVKM. The ends lost 4 bases at V and 0 bases at J; junction bases unmatched: 1. The CDR3 reads CASSSGQGASYEQYF. CDR3 in DNA: TGTGCCAGCAGTTCGGGACAGGGGGCCTCCTACGAGCAGTACTTC.

The chain joins TRBV2 to TRBJ1-1; weak D call: TRBD1 (6 bases). The germline V gene encodes CDR1 SNHLY and CDR2 FYNNEI. The CDR3 runs 17 residues. The V end lost 7 bases, the J end lost 1 base, and 22 bases lay between the germline ends. The CDR3 region has the DNA TGTGCCAGCAATCGGGTTACAGGGCCAGGGTGGAACACTGAAGCTTTCTTT. Translating it yields CASNRVTGPGWNTEAFF.

The V gene is TRBV27, the J gene TRBJ2-3; a weak D match, TRBD1 (6 bases). Germline-derived CDR1 and CDR2 are MNHEY and SMNVEV (reference sequence). Trimming took off 2 bases at V and 3 bases at J, with 12 bases between the two ends. The CDR3 is 15 residues long. The CDR3 here is CASSLNPQGTDTQYF. For the CDR3, the DNA is TGTGCCAGCAGTTTAAACCCCCAGGGGACAGATACGCAGTATTTT.

This sequence joins TRBV5-1 and TRBJ2-3; D remains ambiguous. Germline-derived CDR1 and CDR2 are SGHRS and YFSETQ. The CDR3 extends over 13 amino acids. V lost 0 bases to trimming and J lost 6 bases, with 8 bases between them. The CDR3 spells CASSLDLSDTQYF. The CDR3 DNA is TGCGCCAGCAGCTTGGATTTGTCGGATACGCAGTATTTT.

V gene TRBV5-1 combines with J gene TRBJ1-2; 9 bases agree with TRBD1. The germline V gene encodes CDR1 SGHRS and CDR2 YFSETQ. CDR3 size: 14 residues. V trimming: 3 bases; J trimming: 6 bases; junction bases outside the gene matches: 6. In DNA form, the CDR3 reads TGCGCCAGCAGCTCCGGGACAGGGAGCAATGGCTACACCTTC. Protein: CASSSGTGSNGYTF.

The V and J genes are TRBV19 and TRBJ1-1; D gene unclear. Trimming shortened V by 6 bases and J by 4 bases, and 12 bases separated the two germline ends. In germline, CDR1 is LNHDA, CDR2 SQIVND (reference sequence). CDR3 length: 13 amino acids. CDR3: CASSSHEGTEAFF. The DNA of the CDR3 is TGTGCCAGTAGCTCCCACGAGGGCACTGAAGCTTTCTTT. The whole variable domain, remainder taken from reference TRBV19 and TRBJ1-1, is DGGITQSPKYLFRKEGQNVTLSCEQNLNHDAMYWYRQDPGQGLRLIYYSQIVNDFQKGDIAEGYSVSREKKESFPLTVTSAQKNPTAFYLCASSSHEGTEAFFGQGTRLTVV.

CDR3 coding DNA: TGTGCCAGCAGCCAAGATGCCAGGGCGAGGTCACCCCTCCACTTT. Residues: CASSQDARARSPLHF. The rearrangement uses TRBV3-1 (or the pseudogene TRBV3-2) and TRBJ1-6, with D possibly matching TRBD1 (5 bases). CDR1 is LGHDT and CDR2 is YNNKEL in the germline V gene (reference sequence). Deletions cut 0 bases from V and 10 bases from J, with 13 bases between. The CDR3 sequence is 15 residues long.